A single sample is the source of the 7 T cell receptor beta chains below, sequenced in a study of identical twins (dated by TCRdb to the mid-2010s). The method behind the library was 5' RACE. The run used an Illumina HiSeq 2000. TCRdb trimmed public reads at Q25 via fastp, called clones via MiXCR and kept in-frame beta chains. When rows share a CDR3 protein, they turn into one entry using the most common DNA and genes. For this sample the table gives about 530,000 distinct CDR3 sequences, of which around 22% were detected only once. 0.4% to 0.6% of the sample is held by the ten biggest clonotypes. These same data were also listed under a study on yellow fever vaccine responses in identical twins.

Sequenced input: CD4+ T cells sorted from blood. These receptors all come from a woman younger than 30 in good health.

CDR3 residues: CSVEAPTQETQYF. As DNA, the CDR3 is TGCAGCGTTGAAGCCCCTACGCAAGAGACCCAGTACTTC. This chain links TRBV29-1 with TRBJ2-5; D remains ambiguous. The germline CDR1 and CDR2 sequences are SQVTM and ANQGSEA. The CDR3 totals 13 residues. V gave up 1 base and J gave up 2 bases, with 8 bases separating them.

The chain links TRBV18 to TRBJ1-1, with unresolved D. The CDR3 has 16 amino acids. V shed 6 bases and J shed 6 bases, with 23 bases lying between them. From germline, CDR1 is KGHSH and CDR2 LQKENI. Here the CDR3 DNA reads TGTGCCAGCTCGACGAATGGTCCGTCAAGTGTCGCTGAAGCTTTCTTT. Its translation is CASSTNGPSSVAEAFF.

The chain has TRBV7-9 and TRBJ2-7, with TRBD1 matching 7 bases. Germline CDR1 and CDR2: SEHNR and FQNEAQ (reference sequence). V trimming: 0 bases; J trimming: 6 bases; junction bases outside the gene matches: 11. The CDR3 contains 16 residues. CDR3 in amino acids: CASSLAETGQRPEQYF. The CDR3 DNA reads TGTGCCAGCAGCTTAGCGGAGACGGGACAGCGCCCCGAGCAGTACTTC.

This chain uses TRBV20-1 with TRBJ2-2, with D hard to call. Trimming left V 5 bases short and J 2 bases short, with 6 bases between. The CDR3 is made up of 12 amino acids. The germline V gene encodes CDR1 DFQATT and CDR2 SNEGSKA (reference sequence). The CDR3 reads CSAASNTGELFF. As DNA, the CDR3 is TGCAGTGCTGCCTCCAACACCGGGGAGCTGTTTTTT.

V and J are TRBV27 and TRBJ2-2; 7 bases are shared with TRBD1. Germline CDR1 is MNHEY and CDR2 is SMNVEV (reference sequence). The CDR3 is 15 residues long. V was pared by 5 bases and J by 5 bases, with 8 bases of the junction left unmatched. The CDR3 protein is CASSDLTGFTGELFF. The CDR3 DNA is TGTGCCAGCAGTGACCTGACAGGGTTTACCGGGGAGCTGTTTTTT.

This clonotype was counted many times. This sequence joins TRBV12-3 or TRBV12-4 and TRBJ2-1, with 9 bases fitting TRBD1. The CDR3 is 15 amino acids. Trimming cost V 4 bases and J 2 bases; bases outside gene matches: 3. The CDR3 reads CASSSRQGAYNEQFF. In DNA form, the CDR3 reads TGTGCCAGCAGTTCAAGACAGGGGGCCTACAATGAGCAGTTCTTC.

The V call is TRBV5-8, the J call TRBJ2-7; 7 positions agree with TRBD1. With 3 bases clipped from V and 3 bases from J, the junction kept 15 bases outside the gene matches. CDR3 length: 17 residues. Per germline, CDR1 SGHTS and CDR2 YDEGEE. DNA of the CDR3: TGTGCCAGCAGCTCCCCCCGGCGATCTGACAGGGTCTACGAGCAGTACTTC. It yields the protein CASSSPRRSDRVYEQYF.